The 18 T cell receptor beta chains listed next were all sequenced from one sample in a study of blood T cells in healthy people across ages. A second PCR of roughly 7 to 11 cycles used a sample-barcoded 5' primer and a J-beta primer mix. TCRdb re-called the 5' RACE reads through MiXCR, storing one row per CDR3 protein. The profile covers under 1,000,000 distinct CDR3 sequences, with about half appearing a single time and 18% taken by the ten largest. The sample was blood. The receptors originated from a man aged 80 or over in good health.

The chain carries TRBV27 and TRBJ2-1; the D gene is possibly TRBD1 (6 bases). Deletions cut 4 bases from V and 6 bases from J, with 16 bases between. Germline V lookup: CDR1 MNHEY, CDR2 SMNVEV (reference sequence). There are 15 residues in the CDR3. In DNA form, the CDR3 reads TGTGCCAGCAGTTGCAGGGCAGGGGACGGCAATGAGCAGTTCTTC. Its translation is CASSCRAGDGNEQFF.

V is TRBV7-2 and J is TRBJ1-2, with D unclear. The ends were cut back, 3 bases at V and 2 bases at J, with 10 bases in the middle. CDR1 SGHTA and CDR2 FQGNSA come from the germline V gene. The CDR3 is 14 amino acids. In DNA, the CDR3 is TGTGCCAGCAGCTTTGAAACTAGAAACTATGGCTACACCTTC. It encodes CASSFETRNYGYTF.

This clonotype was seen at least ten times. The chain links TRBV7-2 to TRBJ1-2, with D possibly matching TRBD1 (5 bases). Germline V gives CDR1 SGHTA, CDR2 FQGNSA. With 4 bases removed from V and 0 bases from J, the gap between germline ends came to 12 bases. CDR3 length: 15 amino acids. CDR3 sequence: CASSSGTLSNYGYTF. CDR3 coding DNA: TGTGCCAGCAGCTCCGGGACCCTGTCTAACTATGGCTACACCTTC.

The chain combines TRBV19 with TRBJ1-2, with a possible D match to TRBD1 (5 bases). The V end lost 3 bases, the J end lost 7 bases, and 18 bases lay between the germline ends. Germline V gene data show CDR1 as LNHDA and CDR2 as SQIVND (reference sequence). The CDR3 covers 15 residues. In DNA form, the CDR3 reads TGTGCCAGTAGTATTCCCGGGACCGGCATTAGTGGCTACACCTTC. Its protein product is CASSIPGTGISGYTF.

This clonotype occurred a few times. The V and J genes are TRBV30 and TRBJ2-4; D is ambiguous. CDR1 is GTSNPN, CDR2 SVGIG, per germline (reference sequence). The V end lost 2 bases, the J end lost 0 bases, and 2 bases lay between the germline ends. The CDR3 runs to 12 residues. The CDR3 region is CAWSLAKNIQYF. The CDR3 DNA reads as TGTGCCTGGAGTCTAGCCAAAAACATTCAGTACTTC. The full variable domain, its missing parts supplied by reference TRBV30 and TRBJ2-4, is SQTIHQWPATLVQPVGSPLSLECTVEGTSNPNLYWYRQAAGRGLQLLFYSVGIGQISSEVPQNLSASRPQDRQFILSSKKLLLSDSGFYLCAWSLAKNIQYFGAGTRLSVL.

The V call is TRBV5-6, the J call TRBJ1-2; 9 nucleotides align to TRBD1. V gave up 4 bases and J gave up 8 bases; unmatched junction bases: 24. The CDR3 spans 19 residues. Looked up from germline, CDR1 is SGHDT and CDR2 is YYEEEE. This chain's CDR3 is CASSGIGQGQGLSVRGYTF. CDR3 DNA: TGTGCCAGCAGCGGAATCGGACAGGGACAGGGCTTGTCGGTACGGGGCTACACCTTC.

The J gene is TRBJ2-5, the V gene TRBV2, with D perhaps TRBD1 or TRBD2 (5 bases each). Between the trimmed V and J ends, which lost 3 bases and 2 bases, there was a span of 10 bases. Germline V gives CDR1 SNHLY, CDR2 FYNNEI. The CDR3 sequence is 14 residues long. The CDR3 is CASSDGWGQETQYF. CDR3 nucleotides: TGTGCCAGCAGTGACGGCTGGGGGCAAGAGACCCAGTACTTC.

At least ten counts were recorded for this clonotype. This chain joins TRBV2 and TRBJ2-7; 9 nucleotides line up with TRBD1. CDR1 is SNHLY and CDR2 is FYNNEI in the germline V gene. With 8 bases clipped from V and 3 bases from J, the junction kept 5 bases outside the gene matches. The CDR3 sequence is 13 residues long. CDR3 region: CASGVGQGYEQYF. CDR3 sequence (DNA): TGTGCCAGCGGAGTGGGACAGGGCTACGAGCAGTACTTC.

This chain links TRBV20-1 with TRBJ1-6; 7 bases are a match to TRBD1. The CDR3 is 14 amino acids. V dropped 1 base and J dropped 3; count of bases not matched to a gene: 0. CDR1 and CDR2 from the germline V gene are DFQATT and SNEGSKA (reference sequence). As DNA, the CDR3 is TGCAGTGCTAGAGGGACAGGCTATAATTCACCCCTCCACTTT. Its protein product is CSARGTGYNSPLHF.

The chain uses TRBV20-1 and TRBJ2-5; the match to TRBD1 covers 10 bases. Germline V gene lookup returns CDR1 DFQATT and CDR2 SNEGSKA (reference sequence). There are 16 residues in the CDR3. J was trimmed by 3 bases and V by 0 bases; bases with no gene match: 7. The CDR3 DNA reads TGCAGTGCTAGAGATTATGAGACAGGGGGCGAAGAGACCCAGTACTTC. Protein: CSARDYETGGEETQYF.

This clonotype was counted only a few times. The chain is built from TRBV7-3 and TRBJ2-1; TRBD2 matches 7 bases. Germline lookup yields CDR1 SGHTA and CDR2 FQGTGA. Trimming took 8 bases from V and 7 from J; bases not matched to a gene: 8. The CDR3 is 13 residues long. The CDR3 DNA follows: TGTGCCAGCCTTGGGGGACTACAAAATGAGCAGTTCTTC. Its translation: CASLGGLQNEQFF.

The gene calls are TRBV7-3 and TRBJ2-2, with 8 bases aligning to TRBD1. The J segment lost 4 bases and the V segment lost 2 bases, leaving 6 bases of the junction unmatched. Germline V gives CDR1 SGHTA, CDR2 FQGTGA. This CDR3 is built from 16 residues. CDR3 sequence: CASSLEQGAVTGELFF. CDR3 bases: TGTGCCAGCAGCTTAGAGCAGGGGGCCGTCACCGGGGAGCTGTTTTTT.

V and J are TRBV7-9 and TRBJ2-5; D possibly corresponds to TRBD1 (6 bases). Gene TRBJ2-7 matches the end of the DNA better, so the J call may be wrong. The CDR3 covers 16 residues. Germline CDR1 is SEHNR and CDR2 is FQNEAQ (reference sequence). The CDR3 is CASSVRGRGNFYEQYF. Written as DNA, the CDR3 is TGTGCCAGCAGCGTAAGGGGCAGGGGTAACTTCTACGAGCAGTACTTC.

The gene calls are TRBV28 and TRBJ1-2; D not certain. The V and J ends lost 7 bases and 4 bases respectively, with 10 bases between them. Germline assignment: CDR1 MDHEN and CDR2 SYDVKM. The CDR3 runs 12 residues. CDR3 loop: CASTVGSYGYTF. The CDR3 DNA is TGTGCCAGCACGGTGGGGAGCTATGGCTACACCTTC.

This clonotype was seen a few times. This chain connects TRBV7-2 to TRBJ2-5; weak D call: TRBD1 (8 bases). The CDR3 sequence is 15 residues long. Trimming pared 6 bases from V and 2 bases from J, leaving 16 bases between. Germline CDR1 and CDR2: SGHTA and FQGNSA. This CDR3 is CASSSDRGLQETQYF. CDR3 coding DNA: TGTGCCAGCAGTTCCGACAGGGGACTACAAGAGACCCAGTACTTC. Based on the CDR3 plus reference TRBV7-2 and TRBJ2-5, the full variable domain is GAGVSQSPSNKVTEKGKDVELRCDPISGHTALYWYRQSLGQGLEFLIYFQGNSAPDKSGLPSDRFSAERTGGSVSTLTIQRTQQEDSAVYLCASSSDRGLQETQYFGPGTRLLVL.

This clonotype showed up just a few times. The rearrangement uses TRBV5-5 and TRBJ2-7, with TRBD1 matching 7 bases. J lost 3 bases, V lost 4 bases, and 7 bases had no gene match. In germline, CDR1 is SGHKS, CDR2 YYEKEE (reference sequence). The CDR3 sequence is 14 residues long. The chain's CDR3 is CASSTRTGHYEQYF. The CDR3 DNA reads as TGTGCCAGCAGCACCCGGACAGGACACTACGAGCAGTACTTC.

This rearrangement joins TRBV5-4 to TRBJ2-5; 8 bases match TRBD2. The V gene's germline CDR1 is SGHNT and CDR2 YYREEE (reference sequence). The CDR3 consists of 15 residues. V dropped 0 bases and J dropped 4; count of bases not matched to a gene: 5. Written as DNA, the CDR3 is TGTGCCAGCAGCTTGGACGGGGGGGCTGGAGAGACCCAGTACTTC. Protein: CASSLDGGAGETQYF.

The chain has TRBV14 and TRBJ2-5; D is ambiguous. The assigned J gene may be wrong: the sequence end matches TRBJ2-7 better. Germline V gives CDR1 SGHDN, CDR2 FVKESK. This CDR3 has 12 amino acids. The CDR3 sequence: CASSLPSREQYF. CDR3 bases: TGTGCCAGCAGCCTCCCAAGCCGCGAGCAGTACTTC.